The 18 T cell receptor beta chains below were found in one sample sequenced in a study of blood T cell repertoires in COVID-19. Generated by immunoSEQ multiplex PCR, the TCRdb table keeps only in-frame clones and is missing some. The sample includes about 77,000 clones, about 87% of them seen just once. The sequencing sample was made of peripheral blood. These receptors came from a woman of 80 years or more with acute or convalescent COVID-19.

This chain uses TRBV6-5 with TRBJ1-1; D perhaps matches TRBD1 (5 bases). V was pared by 2 bases and J by 2 bases, with 12 bases between. The CDR3 is 15 amino acids. Per germline, CDR1 MNHEY and CDR2 SVGAGI. The CDR3 DNA is TGTGCCAGCAGTTACGGGGGGGGTCTTAACACTGAAGCTTTCTTT. Its translation is CASSYGGGLNTEAFF.

V and J are TRBV4-2 and TRBJ2-3; maybe TRBD2 (6 bases). CDR1 is LGHNA and CDR2 is YNFKEQ in the germline V gene. V gave up 0 bases and J gave up 9 bases, with 13 bases separating them. The CDR3 totals 14 residues. CDR3 sequence: CASSQDRPGVTQYF. DNA of the CDR3: TGTGCCAGCAGCCAAGATCGACCGGGGGTGACGCAGTATTTT.

The rearrangement uses TRBV15 and TRBJ1-2; 7 positions agree with TRBD1. The germline CDR1 and CDR2 sequences are LNHNV and YYDKDF (reference sequence). J lost 5 bases, V lost 5 bases, and 11 bases had no gene match. The CDR3 runs to 15 residues. CDR3 bases: TGTGCCACCAGCCCACGAGGGACAGCACGTTATGGCTACACCTTC. Amino acids: CATSPRGTARYGYTF.

The V call is TRBV6-5, the J call TRBJ2-1; maybe TRBD2 (6 bases). This CDR3 has 14 amino acids. Trimming took off 6 bases at V and 5 bases at J, with 14 bases between the two ends. Germline loops: CDR1 MNHEY, CDR2 SVGAGI. The CDR3 nucleotides read TGTGCCAGCAGGACCCGGGACTTAGACAATGAGCAGTTCTTC. Residues: CASRTRDLDNEQFF.

The chain carries TRBV5-1 and TRBJ2-2, with 10 bases matching TRBD1. The CDR3 consists of 15 residues. Germline CDR1 and CDR2: SGHRS and YFSETQ. With V trimmed by 3 bases and J by 5 bases, 4 bases remained unmatched. The CDR3 is CASSSPGQGTGELFF. The CDR3 DNA sequence: TGCGCCAGCAGCTCCCCGGGACAGGGGACCGGGGAGCTGTTTTTT.

The rearrangement uses TRBV7-2 and TRBJ2-3; 9 bases agree with TRBD2. Germline V gene lookup returns CDR1 SGHTA and CDR2 FQGNSA. The CDR3 covers 17 residues. V lost 5 bases, J lost 4 bases, and 13 bases stayed unmatched. CDR3 sequence (DNA): TGTGCCAGCAGCCTGACTAGGGCGGGGGGGCCTGCAGATACGCAGTATTTT. This encodes CASSLTRAGGPADTQYF.

The V and J genes are TRBV7-2 and TRBJ2-7, with D unresolved. The germline V gene has CDR1 SGHTA and CDR2 FQGNSA. This CDR3 has 11 amino acids. V was shortened by 0 bases and J by 5 bases, with 2 bases between the two germline ends. The CDR3 is CASSLADEQYF. The CDR3 nucleotides are TGTGCCAGCAGCTTAGCCGACGAGCAGTACTTC.

Here the CDR3 DNA reads TGTGCCAGCAGCGTAGATGGGACAGGGAGTTTGGGTTCACCCCTCCACTTT. This gives the protein CASSVDGTGSLGSPLHF. V and J are TRBV9 and TRBJ1-6; TRBD1 agrees at 9 bases. Trimming cost V 0 bases and J 9 bases; bases outside gene matches: 10. CDR3 length: 17 amino acids. Germline V lookup: CDR1 SGDLS, CDR2 YYNGEE.

This chain links TRBV28 with TRBJ1-2; D is unclear. Trimming took 1 base from V and 2 from J, leaving 11 bases between them. The germline V gene encodes CDR1 MDHEN and CDR2 SYDVKM. CDR3 length equals 15 residues. The CDR3 sequence: CASSLLREWNYGYTF. The CDR3 DNA follows: TGTGCCAGCAGTTTATTGAGGGAGTGGAACTATGGCTACACCTTC.

The chain employs TRBV4-3 and TRBJ2-7; TRBD2 agrees at 11 bases. The V gene end was trimmed by 0 bases and the J gene end by 1 base; junction bases not matched to a gene: 2. The length of the CDR3 is 16 residues. Germline V lookup: CDR1 LGHNA, CDR2 YSLEER. The CDR3 DNA is TGCGCCAGCAGCCAAGATCGGACTAGCGGGTCCTACGAGCAGTACTTC. This encodes CASSQDRTSGSYEQYF.

J is TRBJ2-2 and V is TRBV10-3; tentatively, D is TRBD1 (5 bases). CDR3 length: 14 amino acids. V was pared by 4 bases and J by 7 bases, with 13 bases between. Germline CDR1 reads ENHRY; CDR2 reads SYGVKD. CDR3 loop: CAISVDSTRGELFF. DNA for the CDR3: TGTGCCATCAGTGTCGACAGCACCCGCGGGGAGCTGTTTTTT.

The gene calls are TRBV5-4 and TRBJ2-2; 7 bases match TRBD2. CDR3 length equals 15 residues. CDR1 SGHNT and CDR2 YYREEE come from the germline V gene (reference sequence). V lost 2 bases and J lost 4; bases outside the gene matches: 5. The CDR3 DNA sequence: TGTGCCAGCAGCTTCTGGGAGGGAAGCACCGGGGAGCTGTTTTTT. This sequence encodes CASSFWEGSTGELFF.

This chain links TRBV28 with TRBJ1-5, with 9 bases that match TRBD1. The CDR3 extends over 16 amino acids. In germline, CDR1 is MDHEN, CDR2 SYDVKM. After removal of 2 bases from V and 6 bases from J, the junction contained 8 bases not matched to a gene. This CDR3 is CASSLISGQGIQPQHF. The CDR3 nucleotides are TGTGCCAGCAGTTTAATCTCAGGACAGGGGATTCAGCCCCAGCATTTT.

V and J are TRBV19 and TRBJ1-5; D is possibly TRBD1 (5 bases). V was cut by 3 bases and J by 2 bases, with 11 bases left in between. The CDR3 contains 15 residues. Per germline, CDR1 LNHDA and CDR2 SQIVND (reference sequence). The CDR3 region has the DNA TGTGCCAGTAGTATTAAGGGGATAGGCAATCAGCCCCAGCATTTT. Translated: CASSIKGIGNQPQHF.

The V call is TRBV25-1, the J call TRBJ2-3; 8 positions match TRBD1. V shed 8 bases and J 2 bases; nucleotides not matched to a gene: 6. The CDR3 is 14 amino acids. The germline V gene encodes CDR1 MGHDK and CDR2 SYGVNS. The CDR3 loop is CASARGLNTDTQYF. As DNA, the CDR3 is TGTGCCAGCGCCAGGGGGCTGAACACAGATACGCAGTATTTT.

The V gene is TRBV3-1 (or the pseudogene TRBV3-2), the J gene TRBJ1-2; weak D call: TRBD1 (6 bases). Looked up from germline, CDR1 is LGHDT and CDR2 is YNNKEL (reference sequence). Trimming took 5 bases from V and 7 from J, leaving 14 bases between them. This CDR3 contains 13 residues. The CDR3 bases are TGTGCCAGCAGCTTCCGGGACAACCGTGGCTACACCTTC. Its protein product is CASSFRDNRGYTF.

The table lists this clone with a count of one. The chain has TRBV3-1 (or the pseudogene TRBV3-2) and TRBJ2-1; TRBD2 matches at 10 bases. Germline CDR1 reads LGHDT; CDR2 reads YNNKEL (reference sequence). After removal of 3 bases from V and 10 bases from J, the junction contained 6 bases not matched to a gene. CDR3 length: 14 residues. The CDR3 reads CASSHLAGGREQFF. As DNA, the CDR3 is TGTGCCAGCAGCCACTTAGCGGGGGGAAGGGAGCAGTTCTTC.

A single count supports this clone. The chain has TRBV6-6 and TRBJ1-3; 8 nucleotides align to TRBD1. The germline gives CDR1 MNHNY, CDR2 SVGAGI (reference sequence). V dropped 6 bases and J dropped 0; count of bases not matched to a gene: 7. The CDR3 length is 16 residues. CDR3 sequence: CASRQGALDSGNTIYF. The DNA of the CDR3 is TGTGCCAGCAGGCAGGGGGCGTTAGACTCTGGAAACACCATATATTTT.